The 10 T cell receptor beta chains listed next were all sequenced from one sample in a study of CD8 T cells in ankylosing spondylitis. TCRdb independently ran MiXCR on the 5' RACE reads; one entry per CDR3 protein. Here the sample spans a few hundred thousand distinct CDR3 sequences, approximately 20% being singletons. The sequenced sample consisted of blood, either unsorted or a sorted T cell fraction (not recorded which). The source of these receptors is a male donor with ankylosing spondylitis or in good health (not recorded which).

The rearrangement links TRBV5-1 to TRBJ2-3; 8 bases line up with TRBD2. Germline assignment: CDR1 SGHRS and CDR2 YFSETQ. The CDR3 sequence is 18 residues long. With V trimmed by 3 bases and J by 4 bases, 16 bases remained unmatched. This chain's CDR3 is CASSWGLLKRGPPDTQYF. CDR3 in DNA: TGCGCCAGCAGCTGGGGGCTCCTCAAGCGGGGGCCCCCAGATACGCAGTATTTT.

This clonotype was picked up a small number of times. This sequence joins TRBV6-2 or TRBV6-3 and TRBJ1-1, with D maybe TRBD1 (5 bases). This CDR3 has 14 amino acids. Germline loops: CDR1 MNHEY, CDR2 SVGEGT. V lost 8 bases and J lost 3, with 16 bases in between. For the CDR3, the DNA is TGTGCCAGCGAGAGCAGGACAATGGACACTGAAGCTTTCTTT. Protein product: CASESRTMDTEAFF.

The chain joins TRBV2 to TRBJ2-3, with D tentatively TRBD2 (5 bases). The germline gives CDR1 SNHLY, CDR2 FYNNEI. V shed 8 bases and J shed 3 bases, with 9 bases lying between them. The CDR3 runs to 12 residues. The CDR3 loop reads CASVGETDTQYF. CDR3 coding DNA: TGTGCCAGCGTCGGGGAGACAGATACGCAGTATTTT.

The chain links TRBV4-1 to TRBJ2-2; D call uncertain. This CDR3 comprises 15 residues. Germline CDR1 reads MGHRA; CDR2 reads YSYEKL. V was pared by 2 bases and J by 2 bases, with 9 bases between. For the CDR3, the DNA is TGCGCCAGCAGCCAATACGACGGAAACACCGGGGAGCTGTTTTTT. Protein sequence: CASSQYDGNTGELFF.

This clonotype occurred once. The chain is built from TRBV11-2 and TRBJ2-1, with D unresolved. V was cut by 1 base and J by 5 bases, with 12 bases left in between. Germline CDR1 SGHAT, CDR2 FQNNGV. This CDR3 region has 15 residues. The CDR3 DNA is TGTGCCAGCAGCTTAGTCCAGTCCCTTCACAATGAGCAGTTCTTC. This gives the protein CASSLVQSLHNEQFF.

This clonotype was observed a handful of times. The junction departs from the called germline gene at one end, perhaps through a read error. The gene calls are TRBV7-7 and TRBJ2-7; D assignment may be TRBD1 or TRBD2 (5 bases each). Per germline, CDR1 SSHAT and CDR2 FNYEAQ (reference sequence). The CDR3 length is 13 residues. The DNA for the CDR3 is TGTGCTAGCAGCCCCGTGACGGGACGTGAGCAGTACTTC. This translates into CASSPVTGREQYF.

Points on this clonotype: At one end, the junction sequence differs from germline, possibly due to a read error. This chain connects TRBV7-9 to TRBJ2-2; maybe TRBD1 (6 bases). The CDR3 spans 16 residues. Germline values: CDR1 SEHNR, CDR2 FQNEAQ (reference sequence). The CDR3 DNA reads TGTGCGAGCAGCCTTCCTTCGGACAGGAACACCGGGGAGCTGTTTTTT. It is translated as CASSLPSDRNTGELFF.

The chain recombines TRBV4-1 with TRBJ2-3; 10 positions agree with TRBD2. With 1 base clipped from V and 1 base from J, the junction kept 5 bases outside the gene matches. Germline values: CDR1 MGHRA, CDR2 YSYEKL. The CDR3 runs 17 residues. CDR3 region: CASSQVAGGLGTDTQYF. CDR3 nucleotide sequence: TGCGCCAGCAGCCAAGTAGCGGGGGGCCTGGGCACAGATACGCAGTATTTT.

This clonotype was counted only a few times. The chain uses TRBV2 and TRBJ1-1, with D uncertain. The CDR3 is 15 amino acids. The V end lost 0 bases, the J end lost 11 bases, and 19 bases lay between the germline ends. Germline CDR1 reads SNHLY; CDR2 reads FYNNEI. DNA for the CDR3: TGTGCCAGCAGTGAAGCGGATGTGAGGGCCAAAGAGGCTTTCTTT. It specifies CASSEADVRAKEAFF. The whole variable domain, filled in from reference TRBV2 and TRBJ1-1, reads EPEVTQTPSHQVTQMGQEVILRCVPISNHLYFYWYRQILGQKVEFLVSFYNNEISEKSEIFDDQFSVERPDGSNFTLKIRSTKLEDSAMYFCASSEADVRAKEAFFGQGTRLTVV.

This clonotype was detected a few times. The DNA for the CDR3 is TGTGCCAGCACGGAGTTGGAGACCCAGTACTTC. It codes for CASTELETQYF. The chain carries TRBV2 and TRBJ2-5, with unresolved D. The ends were cut back, 7 bases at V and 5 bases at J, with 8 bases in the middle. In germline, CDR1 is SNHLY, CDR2 FYNNEI. This CDR3 contains 11 residues.